These 6 T cell receptor beta chains were sequenced from one sample in a study of CD8 T cells in Susac syndrome. Reverse transcription of roughly 0.5 to 1 ug RNA used random hexamers. Via MiXCR, TCRdb re-called the immunoSEQ multiplex PCR reads, giving one row per CDR3 protein. Of 92,000 or so distinct CDR3 sequences in the sample, around 96% were seen once. Input material: CD8+ T cells from PBMCs. The receptors originated from a human donor with Susac syndrome.

The rearrangement joins TRBV20-1 to TRBJ2-3; TRBD2 matches at 8 bases. Germline CDR1 and CDR2: DFQATT and SNEGSKA (reference sequence). This CDR3 has 14 amino acids. V was clipped by 6 bases and J by 0 bases; unmatched bases: 5. This CDR3 is CSARSGESTDTQYF. As DNA, the CDR3 is TGCAGTGCCCGTAGCGGGGAGAGCACAGATACGCAGTATTTT.

V is TRBV20-1 and J is TRBJ1-2, with 9 nucleotides matching TRBD1. Germline V lookup: CDR1 DFQATT, CDR2 SNEGSKA (reference sequence). The CDR3 consists of 16 residues. V shed 0 bases, J shed 6 bases, and the junction held 11 bases outside the gene matches. The CDR3 nucleotides are TGCAGTGCTAGAGATGCTCCTCTGGGACAGGGTAATGGCTACACCTTC. Amino acid sequence: CSARDAPLGQGNGYTF.

This clonotype was recorded only once. V is TRBV6-1 and J is TRBJ1-2; maybe TRBD1 (5 bases). The CDR3 has 13 amino acids. Germline V gene lookup returns CDR1 MNHNS and CDR2 SASEGT. V was clipped by 6 bases and J by 7 bases, with 15 bases between them. The CDR3 reads CASSTREMFGYTF. CDR3 nucleotides: TGTGCCAGCAGCACCAGGGAGATGTTTGGCTACACCTTC.

The chain employs TRBV3-1 and TRBJ2-1, with 8 nucleotides matching TRBD2. Germline CDR1 is LGHDT and CDR2 is YNNKEL (reference sequence). This CDR3 is built from 16 residues. V shed 0 bases, J shed 6 bases, and the junction held 7 bases outside the gene matches. The CDR3 spells CASSQDFRGGSNEQFF. CDR3 DNA sequence: TGTGCCAGCAGCCAAGATTTTCGGGGGGGCTCCAATGAGCAGTTCTTC.

The count of this clonotype is one. V and J are TRBV5-1 and TRBJ2-3, with D possibly being TRBD1 or TRBD2 (5 bases each). There are 16 residues in the CDR3. Trimming removed 4 bases from V and 0 bases from J, with 15 bases in between. CDR1 and CDR2 from the germline V gene are SGHRS and YFSETQ. CDR3 in amino acids: CASSTGRDGSTDTQYF. CDR3 coding DNA: TGCGCCAGCAGCACCGGAAGGGACGGAAGCACAGATACGCAGTATTTT.

The chain has TRBV30 and TRBJ2-6, with 10 bases lining up with TRBD1. This CDR3 is built from 15 residues. Germline CDR1 reads GTSNPN; CDR2 reads SVGIG (reference sequence). Trimming at V came to 7 bases and at J to 0 bases, leaving 3 bases not matched to a gene. The CDR3 here is CALGQGHSGANVLTF. The CDR3 coding sequence is TGTGCCTTGGGACAGGGGCACTCTGGGGCCAACGTCCTGACTTTC.